This T cell receptor beta chain derives from a study of T cell repertoires in cytomegalovirus infection. Study in general: CMV epitopes that were recently identified and HLA-C-restricted were used alongside well-studied HLA-B-restricted ones.

This clonotype was counted only a few times. Its target is unknown. Germline assignment: CDR1 MNHEY and CDR2 SMNVEV (reference sequence). The CDR3 contains 15 residues. V lost 6 bases and J lost 7, with 19 bases in between. Each CDR3 protein gets one entry after TCRdb re-called the reads with MiXCR. The table shows 70,000 to 95,000 distinct CDR3 sequences, with about 29% occurring only once. This specimen consisted of CD8+ T cells from cultured PBMCs, obtained from culture after CMV antigen stimulation. This sequence was found in a human donor in good health (CMV status not recorded). Some clones in this sample may be carry-over from other donors' samples. V gene TRBV27 combines with J gene TRBJ1-5, with D maybe TRBD1 (6 bases). CDR3 nucleotide sequence: TGTGCCAGCAGCCCTATTGTCGCGGGGGCCCAGCCCCAGCATTTT. Amino acid sequence: CASSPIVAGAQPQHF.